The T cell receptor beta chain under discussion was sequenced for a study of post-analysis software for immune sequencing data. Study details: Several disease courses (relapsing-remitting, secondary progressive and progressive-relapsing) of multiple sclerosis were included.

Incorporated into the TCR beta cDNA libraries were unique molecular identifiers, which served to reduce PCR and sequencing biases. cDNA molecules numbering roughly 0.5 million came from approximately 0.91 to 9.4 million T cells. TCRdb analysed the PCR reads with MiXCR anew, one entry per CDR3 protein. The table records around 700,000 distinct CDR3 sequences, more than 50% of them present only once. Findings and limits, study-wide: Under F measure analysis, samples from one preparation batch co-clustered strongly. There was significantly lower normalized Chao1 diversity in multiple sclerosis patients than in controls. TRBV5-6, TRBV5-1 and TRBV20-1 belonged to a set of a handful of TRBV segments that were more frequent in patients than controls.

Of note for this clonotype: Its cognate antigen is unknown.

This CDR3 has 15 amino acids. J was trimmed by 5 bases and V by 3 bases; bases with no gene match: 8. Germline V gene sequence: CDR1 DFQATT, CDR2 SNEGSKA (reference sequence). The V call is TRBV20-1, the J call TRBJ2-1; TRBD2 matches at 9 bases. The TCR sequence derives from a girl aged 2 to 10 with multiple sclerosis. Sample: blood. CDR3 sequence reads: CSARNRSGSHNEQFF. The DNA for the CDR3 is TGCAGTGCTAGGAATCGTAGCGGGAGTCACAATGAGCAGTTCTTC.